This T cell receptor beta chain comes out of a study of T-cell memory formation after mild COVID-19. Turning to the study itself: Each donor largely had its own TCR clusters. Study-level findings and limits: A subset of responding clones appeared in pre-infection memory, suggesting cross-reactive memory joined. Clones shrinking from day 15 to 85 showed even CD4/CD8 mixes; later expanders tilted CD4+.

With regard to this clonotype: Its antigen is still unknown.

Per germline, CDR1 MDHEN and CDR2 SYDVKM. Trimming shortened V by 4 bases and J by 6 bases, and 12 bases separated the two germline ends. CDR3 length: 13 amino acids. cDNA libraries for TCR alpha and TCR beta, carrying sample barcodes and UMIs, came from 5'RACE with constant-segment primers. Via MiXCR, TCRdb re-called the 5' RACE reads, giving one row per CDR3 protein. This table has nearly 350,000 distinct CDR3 sequences, 10% to 15% appearing once. The TCR comes from a man aged 18 to 35 who had mild COVID-19 (a few samples of this study predate the infection). Cell type and time point are not known. The source material was PBMCs or a T cell subset sorted from them (not recorded which). The chain recombines TRBV28 with TRBJ1-1; D is uncertain. The CDR3 nucleotides are TGTGCCAGCAGTTACGCAGAGGTCCCTGAAGCTTTCTTT. This translates into CASSYAEVPEAFF.